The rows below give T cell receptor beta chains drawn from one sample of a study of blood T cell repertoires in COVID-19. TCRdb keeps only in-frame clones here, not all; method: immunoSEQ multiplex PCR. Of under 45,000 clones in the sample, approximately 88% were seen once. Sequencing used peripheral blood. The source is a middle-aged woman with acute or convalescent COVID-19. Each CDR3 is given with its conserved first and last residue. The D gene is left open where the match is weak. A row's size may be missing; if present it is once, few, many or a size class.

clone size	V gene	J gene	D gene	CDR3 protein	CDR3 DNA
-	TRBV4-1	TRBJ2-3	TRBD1	CASSQEGGTGGQADTQYF	TGCGCCAGCAGCCAAGAAGGGGGGACAGGGGGTCAGGCAGATACGCAGTATTTT
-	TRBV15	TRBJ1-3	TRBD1	CATSRDRGFSGNTIYF	TGTGCCACCAGCAGGGACAGGGGATTCTCTGGAAACACCATATATTTT
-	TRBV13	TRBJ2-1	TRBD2	CASSLELLALPLYNEQFF	TGTGCCAGCAGCTTAGAATTACTAGCGCTACCTTTATACAATGAGCAGTTCTTC
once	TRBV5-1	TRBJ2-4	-	CASSWGRPDQGIQYF	TGCGCCAGCAGCTGGGGCCGCCCAGACCAGGGCATTCAGTACTTC
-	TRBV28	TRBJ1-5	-	CATSLWALADSNQPQHF	TGTGCCACTAGCCTCTGGGCCCTCGCGGATAGCAATCAGCCCCAGCATTTT
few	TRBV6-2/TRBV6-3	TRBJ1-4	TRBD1	CASSSGTATNEKLFF	TGTGCCAGCAGTTCCGGGACAGCAACTAATGAAAAACTGTTTTTT
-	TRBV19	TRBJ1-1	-	CASSINRGVDTEAFF	TGTGCCAGTAGTATTAATCGGGGGGTAGACACTGAAGCTTTCTTT
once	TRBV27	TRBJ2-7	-	CASGYNYEQYF	TGTGCCAGCGGTTACAACTACGAGCAGTACTTC
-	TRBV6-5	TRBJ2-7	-	CASSYSSGAYEQYF	TGTGCCAGCAGTTACTCGAGCGGTGCCTACGAGCAGTACTTC
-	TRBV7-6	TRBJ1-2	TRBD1	CASSQQPSGTGGSGYTF	TGTGCCAGCAGTCAACAACCCTCCGGGACAGGGGGTAGTGGCTACACCTTC
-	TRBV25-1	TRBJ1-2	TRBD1	CASSDLGQGTYGYTF	TGTGCCAGCAGTGACCTCGGACAGGGGACCTATGGCTACACCTTC
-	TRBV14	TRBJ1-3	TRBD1	CASSQDWDDRGSGNTIYF	TGTGCCAGCAGCCAAGACTGGGACGACAGGGGCTCTGGAAACACCATATATTTT
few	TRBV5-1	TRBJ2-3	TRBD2	CASSPSSGGPSTDTQYF	TGCGCCAGCAGCCCCTCTAGCGGGGGGCCCTCCACAGATACGCAGTATTTT
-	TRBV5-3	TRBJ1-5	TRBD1	CARSQPVFKRQGSQPQHF	TGTGCCAGAAGCCAGCCCGTTTTCAAACGACAGGGGTCCCAGCCCCAGCATTTT
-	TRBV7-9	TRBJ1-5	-	CASSARETPLSNQPQHF	TGTGCCAGCAGCGCCCGGGAGACTCCCTTGAGCAATCAGCCCCAGCATTTT
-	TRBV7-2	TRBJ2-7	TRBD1	CASSPRTGSYEQYF	TGTGCCAGCAGCCCCAGGACAGGTTCCTACGAGCAGTACTTC
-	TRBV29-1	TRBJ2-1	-	CSVTGPTPRADNEQFF	TGCAGCGTTACCGGACCGACCCCCAGGGCGGACAATGAGCAGTTCTTC
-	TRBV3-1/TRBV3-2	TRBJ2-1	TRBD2	CASSLTSGMVHEQFF	TGTGCCAGCAGCTTGACTAGCGGGATGGTACATGAGCAGTTCTTC
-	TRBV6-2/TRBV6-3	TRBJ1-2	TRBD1	CASSWDRKGLGYTF	TGTGCCAGCAGTTGGGACAGGAAGGGACTTGGCTACACCTTC
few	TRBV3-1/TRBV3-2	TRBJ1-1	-	CASSRGGTAEAFF	TGTGCCAGCAGTCGAGGCGGGACGGCTGAAGCTTTCTTT
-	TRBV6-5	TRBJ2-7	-	CASRSLGGEFDEQYF	TGTGCCAGCAGATCGTTGGGCGGGGAATTCGACGAGCAGTACTTC
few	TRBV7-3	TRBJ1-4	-	CASSASPGDGEKLFF	TGTGCCAGCAGCGCAAGCCCAGGGGACGGGGAAAAACTGTTTTTT
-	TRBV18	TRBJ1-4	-	CASSPRGGVDEKLFF	TGTGCCAGCTCACCCCGGGGAGGGGTAGACGAAAAACTGTTTTTT
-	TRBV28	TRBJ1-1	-	CASTIQGTEAFF	TGTGCCAGCACCATACAGGGTACTGAAGCTTTCTTT
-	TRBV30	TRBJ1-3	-	CAWMRTAGNTIYF	TGTGCCTGGATGAGGACAGCTGGAAACACCATATATTTT
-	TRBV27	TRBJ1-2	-	CASSSRSGGYTF	TGTGCCAGCAGTTCGCGGTCGGGTGGCTACACCTTC
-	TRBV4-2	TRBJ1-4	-	CASSQEGRNEKLFF	TGTGCCAGCAGCCAAGAGGGGCGAAATGAAAAACTGTTTTTT
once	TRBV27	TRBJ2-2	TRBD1	CASRRGQGNYGELFF	TGTGCCAGCAGAAGGGGACAGGGGAATTACGGGGAGCTGTTTTTT
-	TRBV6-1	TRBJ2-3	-	CASSEPGASTDTQYF	TGTGCCAGCAGTGAACCAGGGGCTAGCACAGATACGCAGTATTTT
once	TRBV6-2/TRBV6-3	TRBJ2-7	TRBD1	CASSDPGQGYYEQYF	TGTGCCAGCAGCGACCCGGGACAGGGGTACTACGAGCAGTACTTC
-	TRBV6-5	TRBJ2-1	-	CASSYSRRGGNEQFF	TGTGCCAGCAGTTACTCGAGGAGGGGCGGCAATGAGCAGTTCTTC
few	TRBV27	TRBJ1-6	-	CASSSNYNSPLHF	TGTGCCAGCAGTTCCAACTATAATTCACCCCTCCACTTT
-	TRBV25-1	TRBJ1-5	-	CASSPSGTQGGQPQHF	TGTGCCAGCAGTCCTTCCGGGACACAAGGAGGTCAGCCCCAGCATTTT
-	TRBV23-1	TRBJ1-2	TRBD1	CASSHPRQGAEGYTF	TGCGCCAGCAGTCATCCTCGACAGGGGGCGGAGGGCTACACCTTC
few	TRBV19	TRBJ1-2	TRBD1	CASSPLDRDYGYTF	TGTGCCAGTAGTCCCCTGGACAGGGACTATGGCTACACCTTC
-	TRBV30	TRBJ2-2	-	CASMSRGNTGELFF	TGTGCCTCGATGAGCCGAGGCAACACCGGGGAGCTGTTTTTT
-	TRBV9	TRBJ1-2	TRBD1	CASSEGRGSGYTF	TGTGCCAGCAGCGAGGGCAGGGGGAGCGGCTACACCTTC
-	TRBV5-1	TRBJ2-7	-	CASSLNLPSYEQYF	TGCGCCAGCAGCTTGAATCTCCCCTCCTACGAGCAGTACTTC
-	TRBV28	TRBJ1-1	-	CASSPLRGAFF	TGTGCCAGCAGCCCCCTACGGGGAGCTTTCTTT
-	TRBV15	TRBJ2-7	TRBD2	CATSRDRLAGAYEQYF	TGTGCCACCAGCAGAGATCGGCTAGCGGGGGCCTACGAGCAGTACTTC
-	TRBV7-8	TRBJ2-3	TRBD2	CASSSLLAGGPGSGTDTQYF	TGTGCCAGCAGCTCCTTACTAGCGGGAGGGCCGGGTAGTGGCACAGATACGCAGTATTTT
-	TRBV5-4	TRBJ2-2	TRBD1	CASSLATGGGTGELFF	TGTGCCAGCAGCTTGGCAACAGGGGGAGGAACCGGGGAGCTGTTTTTT
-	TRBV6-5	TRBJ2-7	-	CASSYSAGVGEQYF	TGTGCCAGCAGTTACTCAGCAGGGGTGGGTGAGCAGTACTTC
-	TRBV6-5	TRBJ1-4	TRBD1	CASSYGTVINEKLFF	TGTGCCAGCAGTTACGGGACAGTCATAAATGAAAAACTGTTTTTT
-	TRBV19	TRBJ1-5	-	CASNPGKGDQPQHF	TGTGCCAGTAACCCCGGGAAGGGGGATCAGCCCCAGCATTTT
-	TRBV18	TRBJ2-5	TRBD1	CASSRHRGQETQYF	TGTGCCAGCTCACGCCACAGGGGACAAGAGACCCAGTACTTC
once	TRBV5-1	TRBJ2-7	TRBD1	CASSSSGTGSEQYF	TGCGCCAGCAGCTCCTCCGGGACAGGATCCGAGCAGTACTTC
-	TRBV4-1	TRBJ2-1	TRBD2	CASSQLAGNEQFF	TGCGCCAGCAGCCAATTAGCGGGAAATGAGCAGTTCTTC
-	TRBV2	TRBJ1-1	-	CASSAQGRTGAEAFF	TGTGCCAGCAGCGCCCAGGGTCGAACCGGCGCTGAAGCTTTCTTT
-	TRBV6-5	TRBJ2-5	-	CASRGGETQYF	TGTGCCAGCAGGGGAGGAGAGACCCAGTACTTC
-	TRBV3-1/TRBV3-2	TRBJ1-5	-	CASSQDLGGGVRNQPQHF	TGTGCCAGCAGCCAAGACTTAGGGGGAGGGGTCCGGAATCAGCCCCAGCATTTT